This is a list of T cell receptor beta chains from one sample in a study of T-cell memory formation after mild COVID-19. Using its own MiXCR run on the 5' RACE reads, TCRdb lists one record per CDR3 protein. Of 70,000 to 95,000 distinct CDR3 sequences listed, 9.5% to 15% are singletons. The sequenced material came from PBMCs or a T cell subset sorted from them (not recorded which). The receptors were gathered from a man aged 18 to 35 who had mild COVID-19 (a few samples of this study predate the infection). Cell type and time point are not known. CDR3s include the opening cysteine and the closing phenylalanine or tryptophan. The order of the fields is D gene, V gene, J gene, CDR3 protein. A D gene is named only where the DNA matches it firmly.

D: -; V: TRBV11-2; J: TRBJ2-3; CDR3: CASSSLSTDTQYF
D: -; V: TRBV18; J: TRBJ1-3; CDR3: CASSPGGPVSGNTIYF
D: -; V: TRBV7-2; J: TRBJ2-3; CDR3: CASSRWVGDTQYF
D: TRBD1; V: TRBV5-6; J: TRBJ2-1; CDR3: CASSSPGQGASYNEQFF
D: TRBD1; V: TRBV11-2; J: TRBJ1-1; CDR3: CASSLDRVYTEAFF
D: TRBD1; V: TRBV5-6; J: TRBJ2-5; CDR3: CASSLRGTGGRPQYF
D: -; V: TRBV7-9; J: TRBJ1-1; CDR3: CASSLGTLNTEAFF
D: TRBD2; V: TRBV4-1; J: TRBJ2-1; CDR3: CASSQDTAGGSYEQFF
D: TRBD2; V: TRBV7-9; J: TRBJ2-3; CDR3: CASSPGTSEGTDTQYF
D: -; V: TRBV11-2; J: TRBJ2-2; CDR3: CASSPIGPYGTGELFF
D: -; V: TRBV20-1; J: TRBJ1-1; CDR3: CSARAEVIPGTEAFF
D: TRBD1; V: TRBV4-3; J: TRBJ2-7; CDR3: CASSQDARGTGRYEQYF
D: TRBD1; V: TRBV11-2; J: TRBJ1-1; CDR3: CASSSDREVTEAFF
D: -; V: TRBV27; J: TRBJ1-4; CDR3: CASSLSNRAGEKLFF
D: -; V: TRBV5-6; J: TRBJ2-3; CDR3: CASSLGGLAYTQYF
D: -; V: TRBV29-1; J: TRBJ1-1; CDR3: CSVVGGEVAEAFF
D: -; V: TRBV13; J: TRBJ1-5; CDR3: CASSNRAFGNQPQHF
D: -; V: TRBV4-3; J: TRBJ1-2; CDR3: CASSPGDTPNYGYTF
D: TRBD1; V: TRBV7-9; J: TRBJ2-7; CDR3: CASSQGDRNYEQYF
D: TRBD1; V: TRBV19; J: TRBJ2-2; CDR3: CASKGQGDTGELFF
D: -; V: TRBV4-3; J: TRBJ1-1; CDR3: CASSQDLRGFTEAFF
D: -; V: TRBV12-3/TRBV12-4; J: TRBJ1-2; CDR3: CASSFKISEGYTF
D: TRBD2; V: TRBV4-1; J: TRBJ2-1; CDR3: CASSDKPSGGYVNEQFF
D: -; V: TRBV12-3/TRBV12-4; J: TRBJ2-3; CDR3: CASTGDWERADTQYF
D: -; V: TRBV3-1; J: TRBJ2-5; CDR3: CASRGGGQETQYF
D: TRBD1; V: TRBV4-1; J: TRBJ1-1; CDR3: CASSPTGALEAFF